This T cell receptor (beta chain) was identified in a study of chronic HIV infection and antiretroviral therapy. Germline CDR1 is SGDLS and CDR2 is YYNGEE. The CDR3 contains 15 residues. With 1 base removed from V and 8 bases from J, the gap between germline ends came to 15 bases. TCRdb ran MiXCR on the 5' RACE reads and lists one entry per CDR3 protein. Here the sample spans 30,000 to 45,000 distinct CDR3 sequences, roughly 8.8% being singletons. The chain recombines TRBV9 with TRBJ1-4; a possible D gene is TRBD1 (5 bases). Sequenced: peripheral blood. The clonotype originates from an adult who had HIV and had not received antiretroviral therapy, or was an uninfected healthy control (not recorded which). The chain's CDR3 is CASSVLGAAGEKLFF. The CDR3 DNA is TGTGCCAGCAGCGTATTAGGGGCGGCAGGGGAAAAACTGTTTTTT.